Following are 21 T cell receptor beta chains from one sample sequenced in a study of neoadjuvant anti-PD-1 for oral cavity cancer. Some clones are missing from TCRdb's copy, which holds only in-frame ones; the method was immunoSEQ multiplex PCR. The sample consists of more than 10,000 clones, about 60% of them appearing once. The sequencing here drew on PBMCs, taken before nivolumab (anti-PD-1) treatment. These receptors originate from a person between 40 and 79 years old with oral cavity squamous cell carcinoma.

This chain connects TRBV11-2 to TRBJ1-2; TRBD1 might be the D (5 bases). Trimming shortened V by 6 bases and J by 2 bases, and 19 bases separated the two germline ends. The length of the CDR3 is 16 residues. From germline, CDR1 is SGHAT and CDR2 FQNNGV. CDR3 DNA sequence: TGTGCCAGCAGTTTCCCTGCAGGGAGATGGAACTATGGCTACACCTTC. As protein: CASSFPAGRWNYGYTF. The entire variable domain, with the rest obtained from reference TRBV11-2 and TRBJ1-2, is as follows: EAGVAQSPRYKIIEKRQSVAFWCNPISGHATLYWYQQILGQGPKLLIQFQNNGVVDDSQLPKDRFSAERLKGVDSTLKIQPAKLEDSAVYLCASSFPAGRWNYGYTFGSGTRLTVV.

With regard to this clone: Germline is not matched at one junction end, which may reflect a read error. V is TRBV7-2 and J is TRBJ1-6; no firm D call. The CDR3 length is 15 residues. Germline V lookup: CDR1 SGHTA, CDR2 FQGNSA. The CDR3 region is CASSGRGLDNSPLHF. CDR3 DNA sequence: TGTGCCAGCAGCGGGCGGGGATTGGATAACTCACCCCTCCACTTT.

The V gene is TRBV10-3, the J gene TRBJ1-5; 7 bases are shared with TRBD1. Per the germline V gene, CDR1 is ENHRY and CDR2 is SYGVKD. The trim removed 4 bases at V and 0 bases at J, leaving 0 bases unmatched. This CDR3 region has 14 residues. This CDR3 is CAISGDSSNQPQHF. DNA for the CDR3: TGTGCCATCAGTGGGGACAGTAGCAATCAGCCCCAGCATTTT.

This chain connects TRBV6-5 to TRBJ1-4; D gene ambiguous. Trimming took off 5 bases at V and 8 bases at J, with 3 bases between the two ends. CDR1 and CDR2 (germline): MNHEY, SVGAGI. CDR3 length: 10 residues. CDR3: CASSAEKLFF. The CDR3 bases are TGTGCCAGCAGTGCGGAAAAACTGTTTTTT.

This clone came up a few times. The genes are TRBV5-1 and TRBJ2-7; the D gene is possibly TRBD2 (5 bases). The germline V gene encodes CDR1 SGHRS and CDR2 YFSETQ. This CDR3 spans 14 amino acids. V was cut by 5 bases and J by 0 bases, with 12 bases left in between. CDR3 DNA sequence: TGCGCCAGCAGTACGGGGTCGAACTCCTACGAGCAGTACTTC. This translates into CASSTGSNSYEQYF. Drawing the rest from reference TRBV5-1 and TRBJ2-7, the complete variable domain is KAGVTQTPRYLIKTRGQQVTLSCSPISGHRSVSWYQQTPGQGLQFLFEYFSETQRNKGNFPGRFSGRQFSNSRSEMNVSTLELGDSALYLCASSTGSNSYEQYFGPGTRLTVT.

This clone was detected once. The gene calls are TRBV6-6 and TRBJ1-1; D gene uncertain. With 6 bases removed from V and 2 bases from J, the gap between germline ends came to 4 bases. CDR1 and CDR2 (germline): MNHNY, SVGAGI (reference sequence). CDR3 length: 11 residues. Here the CDR3 DNA reads TGTGCCAGCAGCCCCAACACTGAAGCTTTCTTT. Protein: CASSPNTEAFF.

The CDR3 spells CSVWVMLEQFF. CDR3 bases: TGCAGCGTTTGGGTGATGCTTGAGCAGTTCTTC. The J gene is TRBJ2-1, the V gene TRBV29-1; no firm D call. The CDR3 is 11 residues long. The V gene's germline CDR1 is SQVTM and CDR2 ANQGSEA. The ends were cut back, 5 bases at V and 9 bases at J, with 11 bases in the middle.

The J gene is TRBJ2-1, the V gene TRBV7-3; D assignment may be TRBD1 or TRBD2 (6 bases each). Germline V gene lookup returns CDR1 SGHTA and CDR2 FQGTGA. The CDR3 runs 14 residues. The V end lost 5 bases, the J end lost 5 bases, and 13 bases lay between the germline ends. This CDR3 reads CASSRGTTNNEQFF. The CDR3 DNA reads TGTGCCAGCAGCCGGGGGACAACCAACAATGAGCAGTTCTTC.

The CDR3 nucleotides are TGTGCCAGCAGAATAGCCGGACTGCTAGAAGCTTTCTTT. It yields the protein CASRIAGLLEAFF. The chain couples TRBV28 to TRBJ1-1, with D uncertain. Trimming pared 6 bases from V and 8 bases from J, leaving 16 bases between. Germline V gene lookup returns CDR1 MDHEN and CDR2 SYDVKM. The length of the CDR3 is 13 residues.

The rearrangement joins TRBV9 to TRBJ2-2; D not resolved. The CDR3 sequence is 14 residues long. The V end was cut by 0 bases, the J end by 1 base, with 4 bases between. Looked up from germline, CDR1 is SGDLS and CDR2 is YYNGEE. CDR3 sequence (DNA): TGTGCCAGCAGCGTAGCTCTGAACACCGGGGAGCTGTTTTTT. Translated, it gives CASSVALNTGELFF. Supplemented by reference TRBV9 and TRBJ2-2, the full variable domain reads DSGVTQTPKHLITATGQRVTLRCSPRSGDLSVYWYQQSLDQGLQFLIQYYNGEERAKGNILERFSAQQFPDLHSELNLSSLELGDSALYFCASSVALNTGELFFGEGSRLTVL.

The chain couples TRBV19 to TRBJ1-3; a possible D gene is TRBD1 (5 bases). Trimming left V 6 bases short and J 1 base short, with 10 bases between. The CDR3 is 14 residues long. Germline V CDR1 and CDR2: LNHDA, SQIVND (reference sequence). CDR3 region: CASSKGPSGNTIYF. The CDR3 DNA follows: TGTGCCAGTAGCAAGGGGCCTTCTGGAAACACCATATATTTT.

The genes are TRBV19 and TRBJ1-2; D might be TRBD1 (6 bases). Deletions cut 6 bases from V and 4 bases from J, with 6 bases between. Germline CDR1 reads LNHDA; CDR2 reads SQIVND (reference sequence). This CDR3 has 11 residues. Written as DNA, the CDR3 is TGTGCCAGTAGACAGGGCTATGGCTACACCTTC. Translation: CASRQGYGYTF.

CDR3 bases: TGCGCCAGCAGCTCCCCCCAGCGGGGACCCTACAATGAGCAGTTCTTC. This translates into CASSSPQRGPYNEQFF. The genes are TRBV5-1 and TRBJ2-1, with TRBD2 matching 7 bases. With V trimmed by 3 bases and J by 2 bases, 8 bases remained unmatched. The length of the CDR3 is 16 residues. Germline V CDR1 and CDR2: SGHRS, YFSETQ.

This rearrangement joins TRBV5-6 to TRBJ2-3, with D hard to call. V lost 2 bases and J lost 9, with 13 bases in between. CDR1 and CDR2 (germline): SGHDT, YYEEEE. The CDR3 runs 13 residues. The CDR3 spells CASSLGFEFTQYF. CDR3 nucleotide sequence: TGTGCCAGCAGCTTAGGTTTCGAGTTCACGCAGTATTTT.

This chain joins TRBV19 and TRBJ2-1; 7 positions agree with TRBD1. J lost 9 bases, V lost 5 bases, and 7 bases had no gene match. The germline CDR1 and CDR2 sequences are LNHDA and SQIVND (reference sequence). The CDR3 is made up of 13 amino acids. The CDR3 DNA reads as TGTGCCAGTAGTCCTAGACAGGGTTTTGAGCAGTTCTTC. Its translation is CASSPRQGFEQFF.

The rearrangement uses TRBV6-1 and TRBJ1-5; weak D call: TRBD1 (5 bases). Germline V gene lookup returns CDR1 MNHNS and CDR2 SASEGT. V was cut by 0 bases and J by 3 bases, with 9 bases left in between. The CDR3 totals 15 residues. CDR3 bases: TGTGCCAGCAGTGAAGCTGGGGGGGACAATCAGCCCCAGCATTTT. Encoded protein: CASSEAGGDNQPQHF.

Written as DNA, the CDR3 is TGTGCCAGCAGATCCACAGGGAGTAGTAATGAAGCTTTCTTT. As protein: CASRSTGSSNEAFF. The chain couples TRBV5-4 to TRBJ1-1; tentatively, D is TRBD1 (6 bases). Germline values: CDR1 SGHNT, CDR2 YYREEE (reference sequence). The V end lost 5 bases, the J end lost 7 bases, and 18 bases lay between the germline ends. CDR3 length equals 14 residues.

The CDR3 bases are TGTGCCAGCAGCCAACCAAATCAGCCCCAGCATTTT. Its translation: CASSQPNQPQHF. The gene calls are TRBV14 and TRBJ1-5; D not resolved. CDR3 length equals 12 residues. Trimming cost V 2 bases and J 4 bases, with 3 bases left between them. Germline V gene data show CDR1 as SGHDN and CDR2 as FVKESK.

This clone came up a few times. The rearrangement joins TRBV6-1 to TRBJ2-1; 8 nucleotides match TRBD2. In germline, CDR1 is MNHNS, CDR2 SASEGT. Germline trimming cut 3 bases from V and 9 bases from J; bases unmatched to any gene: 16. The CDR3 runs 17 residues. CDR3 in amino acids: CASSDIRLGLDLGEQFF. The CDR3 region has the DNA TGTGCCAGCAGTGATATCAGACTGGGACTAGACCTGGGTGAGCAGTTCTTC.

The chain recombines TRBV7-2 with TRBJ2-1, with TRBD1 matching over 9 bases. Germline V gene lookup returns CDR1 SGHTA and CDR2 FQGNSA. There are 16 residues in the CDR3. Germline trimming cut 1 base from V and 2 bases from J; bases unmatched to any gene: 3. CDR3 in amino acids: CASSLDRGLPYNEQFF. CDR3 nucleotides: TGTGCCAGCAGCTTAGACAGGGGGCTCCCCTACAATGAGCAGTTCTTC.

The V and J genes are TRBV6-4 and TRBJ2-1, with 12 positions matching TRBD2. J lost 8 bases, V lost 5 bases, and 4 bases had no gene match. The CDR3 length is 14 residues. Looked up from germline, CDR1 is MRHNA and CDR2 is SNTAGT. CDR3 region: CASSQTSGGHEQFF. The CDR3 nucleotides read TGTGCCAGCAGTCAGACTAGCGGGGGCCATGAGCAGTTCTTC.